This TCR beta chain was identified in a study of blood T cell repertoires in COVID-19. Overall study: COVID-19 samples collected from the United States, Italy and Spain covered acute and convalescent phases. Nucleic acid was either cDNA or gDNA, and it came from T cells, B-cell-depleted T cells, or PBMCs.

J gave up 8 bases and V 6 bases, and 18 bases lay outside the gene matches. Germline V gene data show CDR1 as MNHEY and CDR2 as SMNVEV (reference sequence). This CDR3 spans 17 amino acids. As processed by the authors: The assay estimated nucleated cells by amplifying reference gene primers. Repertoires were generated with immunoSEQ multiplex PCR, while TCRdb's copy carries only in-frame clones and drops some. V and J calls plus clone size are reproduced from that table; the DNA served to infer D and trimming. The sample has 120,000 to 150,000 clones; 87% are singletons. The V call is TRBV27, the J call TRBJ2-1, with 8 bases fitting TRBD1. Sequenced sample: peripheral blood. The source of this sequence is an elderly man with acute or convalescent COVID-19. This CDR3 reads CASSPLSRTGLVDEQFF. The CDR3 DNA follows: TGTGCCAGCAGCCCCTTAAGTAGGACAGGGTTAGTTGATGAGCAGTTCTTC.